A selection of T cell receptor beta chains follows, all from one sample in a study of control samples from healthy donors and cancer patients. Data came from immunoSEQ multiplex PCR; TCRdb stores just in-frame clones and leaves some out. The sample lists around 2,300 clones, just over 95% seen once, with 1.5% to 2% in the top ten. The sequenced material came from PBMCs. These receptors all stem from a man between 65 and 85 years old with head and neck cancer. The CDR3 runs from the conserved cysteine through the conserved F or W. The order of the fields is J gene, D gene, V gene, CDR3 protein, CDR3 DNA. The D gene is left open where the match is weak.

J gene: TRBJ1-4; D gene: NA; V gene: TRBV27; CDR3 protein: CASSPRTNEKLFF; CDR3 DNA: TGTGCCAGCAGTCCCCGGACTAATGAAAAACTGTTTTTT
J gene: TRBJ2-1; D gene: TRBD2; V gene: TRBV20-1; CDR3 protein: CSASTTSGGYNEQFF; CDR3 DNA: TGCAGTGCTAGTACTACTAGCGGGGGATACAATGAGCAGTTCTTC
J gene: TRBJ1-2; D gene: NA; V gene: TRBV30; CDR3 protein: CAWSGQSRNYGYTF; CDR3 DNA: TGTGCCTGGAGTGGCCAGTCCCGTAACTATGGCTACACCTTC
J gene: TRBJ2-3; D gene: TRBD2; V gene: TRBV7-8; CDR3 protein: CASSLLAVSTDTQYF; CDR3 DNA: TGTGCCAGCAGTCTACTAGCGGTCAGCACAGATACGCAGTATTTT
J gene: TRBJ1-1; D gene: TRBD1; V gene: TRBV18; CDR3 protein: CASSPGQGAGEAFF; CDR3 DNA: TGTGCCAGCTCACCAGGACAGGGGGCTGGTGAAGCTTTCTTT
J gene: TRBJ1-2; D gene: NA; V gene: TRBV28; CDR3 protein: CASSSTAYGGYTF; CDR3 DNA: TGTGCCAGCAGTTCGACAGCGTATGGTGGCTACACCTTC
J gene: TRBJ2-7; D gene: TRBD2; V gene: TRBV19; CDR3 protein: CASSISLAETYEQYF; CDR3 DNA: TGTGCCAGTAGTATTAGTCTAGCGGAGACTTACGAGCAGTACTTC
J gene: TRBJ1-1; D gene: NA; V gene: TRBV5-8; CDR3 protein: CASSFRGLNTEAFF; CDR3 DNA: TGTGCCAGCAGCTTCCGGGGGCTGAACACTGAAGCTTTCTTT
J gene: TRBJ2-5; D gene: TRBD2; V gene: TRBV18; CDR3 protein: CASSPASGGLETQYF; CDR3 DNA: TGTGCCAGCTCACCCGCTAGCGGGGGCCTAGAGACCCAGTACTTC
J gene: TRBJ2-3; D gene: NA; V gene: TRBV30; CDR3 protein: CAWKLSGLSTDTQYF; CDR3 DNA: TGTGCCTGGAAACTTAGCGGCTTAAGCACAGATACGCAGTATTTT